The 30 T cell receptor beta chains below all came from one sample that was sequenced in a study of vaccination and CD4 T cells after COVID-19. Treatment here: approximately 9-day PBMC culture with coronavirus spike peptide pools or control peptides (ViraFEST assay). No antigen has been identified for these receptors. Sequencing of the DNA from cultured CD4+ T cells was carried out with the Oncomine TCR Beta short-read assay. A single record per CDR3 protein comes from TCRdb applying MiXCR to the PCR reads. This table holds under 20,000 distinct CDR3 sequences, roughly half found once. The material sequenced was CD4+ T cells from blood, cultured in vitro. These receptors were obtained from a human donor who had recovered from COVID-19.

This chain uses TRBV6-5 with TRBJ1-5; a possible D gene is TRBD1 (5 bases). Germline V gives CDR1 MNHEY, CDR2 SVGAGI. The length of the CDR3 is 13 residues. The V end was cut by 4 bases, the J end by 6 bases, with 10 bases between. CDR3 protein: CASSFGGVQPQHF. The CDR3 DNA follows: TGTGCCAGCAGTTTCGGGGGGGTTCAGCCCCAGCATTTT.

This clonotype came up a few times. The gene calls are TRBV7-9 and TRBJ2-2; perhaps TRBD1 as D (5 bases). The germline V gene encodes CDR1 SEHNR and CDR2 FQNEAQ (reference sequence). This CDR3 spans 14 amino acids. V was pared by 6 bases and J by 6 bases, with 14 bases between. The CDR3 spells CASRSMKGSGELFF. The CDR3, as DNA: TGTGCCAGCAGGTCCATGAAGGGGTCCGGGGAGCTGTTTTTT.

The CDR3 here is CAISDSRRGPGEQYF. The CDR3 nucleotides are TGTGCCATCAGTGATTCACGCAGAGGTCCGGGTGAGCAGTACTTC. The rearrangement uses TRBV10-3 and TRBJ2-7; D not certain. CDR3 length equals 15 residues. The V and J ends lost 3 bases and 7 bases respectively, with 19 bases between them. The germline CDR1 and CDR2 sequences are ENHRY and SYGVKD.

The rearrangement links TRBV27 to TRBJ1-5; 8 bases match TRBD1. This CDR3 has 16 amino acids. Germline V gene lookup returns CDR1 MNHEY and CDR2 SMNVEV (reference sequence). V was clipped by 1 base and J by 0 bases; unmatched bases: 2. The CDR3 nucleotides are TGTGCCAGCAGTTTATGGGGACAGGATAGCAATCAGCCCCAGCATTTT. Protein product: CASSLWGQDSNQPQHF.

The CDR3: CSARVGGLAFF. CDR3 in DNA: TGCAGTGCTAGAGTCGGTGGGTTGGCTTTCTTT. The J gene is TRBJ1-1, the V gene TRBV20-1; D call uncertain. Trimming cost V 1 base and J 11 bases, with 11 bases left between them. The CDR3 extends over 11 amino acids. Germline CDR1 reads DFQATT; CDR2 reads SNEGSKA (reference sequence).

This clonotype came up a few times. The V call is TRBV6-1, the J call TRBJ1-2; D is uncertain. The germline CDR1 and CDR2 sequences are MNHNS and SASEGT. The CDR3 spans 12 residues. V was cut by 6 bases and J by 7 bases, with 12 bases left in between. Here the CDR3 reads CASSDIATGYTF. The CDR3 nucleotides are TGTGCCAGCAGCGATATAGCTACTGGCTACACCTTC.

The V gene is TRBV18, the J gene TRBJ1-1; D is unclear. This CDR3 contains 13 residues. Trimming shortened V by 2 bases and J by 1 base, and 5 bases separated the two germline ends. The germline V gene has CDR1 KGHSH and CDR2 LQKENI. CDR3: CASSPGRNTEAFF. The CDR3 region has the DNA TGTGCCAGCTCACCAGGGAGGAACACTGAAGCTTTCTTT.

The chain uses TRBV28 and TRBJ1-4, with D hard to call. V gave up 4 bases and J gave up 6 bases, with 9 bases separating them. Looked up from germline, CDR1 is MDHEN and CDR2 is SYDVKM. The CDR3 loop spans 13 amino acids. In DNA, the CDR3 is TGTGCCAGCAGTTCGGACTTCGATGAAAAACTGTTTTTT. Encoded protein: CASSSDFDEKLFF.

The chain combines TRBV5-1 with TRBJ2-3; TRBD2 matches 7 bases. The CDR3 runs to 15 residues. Germline V gene sequence: CDR1 SGHRS, CDR2 YFSETQ. J was trimmed by 6 bases and V by 7 bases; bases with no gene match: 14. As DNA, the CDR3 is TGCGCCAGCGGCGAGCGGGACCATAGGACTGATACGCAGTATTTT. Translating gives CASGERDHRTDTQYF.

This clonotype showed up just a few times. The rearrangement uses TRBV6-1 and TRBJ2-7; perhaps TRBD1 as D (6 bases). Trimming shortened V by 6 bases and J by 4 bases, and 13 bases separated the two germline ends. CDR3 length: 13 residues. Germline CDR1 is MNHNS and CDR2 is SASEGT. The CDR3 loop reads CASSQTGRYEQYF. The CDR3 region has the DNA TGTGCCAGCAGCCAGACAGGTCGGTACGAGCAGTACTTC.

The chain combines TRBV10-1 with TRBJ2-5; 9 nucleotides match TRBD1. CDR1 is WNHNN, CDR2 SYGVQD, per germline (reference sequence). The CDR3 contains 15 residues. V dropped 3 bases and J dropped 2; count of bases not matched to a gene: 4. CDR3 nucleotides: TGCGCCAGCAGTGACCCTGGGACAGGGCAAGAGACCCAGTACTTC. Protein sequence: CASSDPGTGQETQYF.

On this clonotype itself: As the CDR3 is not closed by the conserved phenylalanine or tryptophan, this likely results from a read error. V and J are TRBV19 and TRBJ1-2; TRBD1 might be the D (5 bases). Trimming left V 5 bases short and J 5 bases short, with 12 bases between. The CDR3 spans 13 residues. Germline lookup yields CDR1 LNHDA and CDR2 SQIVND (reference sequence). In DNA form, the CDR3 reads TGTGCCAGTAGTCCGGAGGGGATTTATGGCTACACCCTC. Translation gives CASSPEGIYGYTL.

This sequence joins TRBV20-1 and TRBJ2-2; 9 bases match TRBD2. The germline gives CDR1 DFQATT, CDR2 SNEGSKA (reference sequence). V lost 3 bases and J lost 6; bases outside the gene matches: 5. CDR3 length: 14 residues. The CDR3 DNA follows: TGCAGTGCTAGTAAAGCGGGAGGCCCCGGGGAGCTGTTTTTT. Translation: CSASKAGGPGELFF.

V usage is TRBV7-2 and J usage is TRBJ2-7, with 7 bases matching TRBD1. CDR3 size: 17 residues. Germline values: CDR1 SGHTA, CDR2 FQGNSA. J was trimmed by 0 bases and V by 5 bases; bases with no gene match: 13. The CDR3 reads CASSGRVTGVYSYEQYF. Written as DNA, the CDR3 is TGTGCCAGCAGCGGACGAGTTACAGGGGTTTACTCCTACGAGCAGTACTTC.

The chain carries TRBV2 and TRBJ2-3; TRBD2 matches at 8 bases. Per germline, CDR1 SNHLY and CDR2 FYNNEI. The V gene end was trimmed by 8 bases and the J gene end by 6 bases; junction bases not matched to a gene: 7. The CDR3 runs 13 residues. CDR3 amino acids: CASAGGRGDTQYF. The CDR3 DNA follows: TGTGCCAGCGCGGGGGGCCGAGGGGATACGCAGTATTTT. The full variable domain, in which reference TRBV2 and TRBJ2-3 provide the parts outside the CDR3, is EPEVTQTPSHQVTQMGQEVILRCVPISNHLYFYWYRQILGQKVEFLVSFYNNEISEKSEIFDDQFSVERPDGSNFTLKIRSTKLEDSAMYFCASAGGRGDTQYFGPGTRLTVL.

The chain has TRBV20-1 and TRBJ2-3; no clear D. The germline V gene encodes CDR1 DFQATT and CDR2 SNEGSKA (reference sequence). The V and J ends lost 2 bases and 0 bases respectively, with 6 bases between them. This CDR3 comprises 13 residues. CDR3 sequence: CSARRVSTDTQYF. The CDR3 region has the DNA TGCAGTGCTAGAAGGGTGAGCACAGATACGCAGTATTTT.

This sequence joins TRBV5-4 and TRBJ1-2; TRBD1 aligns across 7 bases. V gave up 0 bases and J gave up 6 bases; unmatched junction bases: 2. This CDR3 comprises 13 residues. Germline CDR1 reads SGHNT; CDR2 reads YYREEE (reference sequence). The CDR3 coding sequence is TGTGCCAGCAGCTTGGGTGGGACAGATGGCTACACCTTC. It codes for CASSLGGTDGYTF.

V usage is TRBV11-3 and J usage is TRBJ2-3; no firm D call. Looked up from germline, CDR1 is SGHNT and CDR2 is YENEEA. Trimming left V 3 bases short and J 4 bases short, with 8 bases between. CDR3 size: 13 residues. The CDR3 bases are TGTGCCAGCAGCTTTACGTTCGCAGATACGCAGTATTTT. This gives the protein CASSFTFADTQYF.

This chain links TRBV27 with TRBJ1-2, with D perhaps TRBD1 (6 bases). V was trimmed by 5 bases and J by 6 bases, leaving 16 bases between them. Per the germline V gene, CDR1 is MNHEY and CDR2 is SMNVEV (reference sequence). This CDR3 contains 14 residues. CDR3 protein: CASSPWGGPNGYTF. The CDR3 coding sequence is TGTGCCAGCAGTCCCTGGGGGGGGCCCAATGGCTACACCTTC.

This chain links TRBV20-1 with TRBJ1-2; no reliable D call. CDR1 and CDR2 from the germline V gene are DFQATT and SNEGSKA (reference sequence). V was cut by 3 bases and J by 1 base, with 15 bases left in between. This CDR3 has 15 residues. The CDR3 loop is CSARLGRLGNYGYTF. CDR3 nucleotide sequence: TGCAGTGCTAGGCTGGGGAGGTTGGGTAACTATGGCTACACCTTC.

The V call is TRBV6-1, the J call TRBJ1-3; TRBD1 is a possible D gene (5 bases). Germline CDR1 and CDR2: MNHNS and SASEGT. V lost 6 bases and J lost 7, with 10 bases in between. The CDR3 runs to 12 residues. This CDR3 reads CASRPGANTIYF. Written as DNA, the CDR3 is TGTGCCAGCAGGCCCGGGGCGAACACCATATATTTT.

The chain recombines TRBV5-1 with TRBJ2-7; TRBD2 matches 7 bases. The V gene's germline CDR1 is SGHRS and CDR2 YFSETQ. Trimming removed 0 bases from V and 6 bases from J; junction bases left unmatched: 15. The CDR3 spans 17 residues. The CDR3 spells CASSLGTGRRGSFEQYF. Written as DNA, the CDR3 is TGCGCCAGCAGCTTGGGAACTGGGAGGCGGGGGTCGTTCGAGCAGTACTTC. The whole variable domain, remainder taken from reference TRBV5-1 and TRBJ2-7, is KAGVTQTPRYLIKTRGQQVTLSCSPISGHRSVSWYQQTPGQGLQFLFEYFSETQRNKGNFPGRFSGRQFSNSRSEMNVSTLELGDSALYLCASSLGTGRRGSFEQYFGPGTRLTVT.

The rearrangement uses TRBV12-3 or TRBV12-4 and TRBJ2-1; tentative D call: TRBD1 (6 bases). The CDR3 runs 16 residues. V was pared by 6 bases and J by 8 bases, with 23 bases between. The CDR3 DNA follows: TGTGCCAGCAGCGATCGAGGGTTGGGGGCTTCGGATGAGCAGTTCTTC. Its protein is CASSDRGLGASDEQFF.

The J gene is TRBJ2-2, the V gene TRBV11-3, with D possibly TRBD1 on 6 matching bases. The CDR3 has 17 amino acids. Trimming stripped 1 base from V and 1 base from J, with 13 bases between. Germline-derived CDR1 and CDR2 are SGHNT and YENEEA. This chain's CDR3 is CASSLAWGPLNTGELFF. The CDR3 region has the DNA TGTGCCAGCAGCTTAGCTTGGGGGCCCCTGAACACCGGGGAGCTGTTTTTT.

The genes are TRBV5-4 and TRBJ2-1, with D perhaps matching TRBD1 (6 bases). The V gene's germline CDR1 is SGHNT and CDR2 YYREEE (reference sequence). The V end lost 1 base, the J end lost 3 bases, and 11 bases lay between the germline ends. This CDR3 spans 15 amino acids. CDR3 protein: CASSLQGSYYNEQFF. As DNA, the CDR3 is TGTGCCAGCAGCTTGCAGGGGAGTTACTACAATGAGCAGTTCTTC.

The rearrangement joins TRBV2 to TRBJ2-2; D is uncertain. This CDR3 spans 11 amino acids. Germline V gene sequence: CDR1 SNHLY, CDR2 FYNNEI. V was clipped by 7 bases and J by 6 bases, with 6 bases between them. CDR3 sequence: CASKVSGELFF. CDR3 nucleotide sequence: TGTGCCAGCAAGGTCTCCGGGGAGCTGTTTTTT.

J is TRBJ2-3 and V is TRBV6-5; a weak D match, TRBD1 (5 bases). Between the trimmed V and J ends, which lost 0 bases and 7 bases, there was a span of 14 bases. Germline V gene lookup returns CDR1 MNHEY and CDR2 SVGAGI. The CDR3 contains 15 residues. Here the CDR3 reads CASSYSVTGSNTQYF. DNA for the CDR3: TGTGCCAGCAGTTACTCCGTCACAGGCTCCAATACGCAGTATTTT.

V is TRBV12-3 or TRBV12-4 and J is TRBJ1-5; tentative D call: TRBD1 (5 bases). The CDR3 runs 14 residues. V gave up 3 bases and J gave up 3 bases, with 9 bases separating them. CDR3 bases: TGTGCCAGCAGTTTTCAGGGACCCAATCAGCCCCAGCATTTT. It encodes CASSFQGPNQPQHF.

The chain is built from TRBV20-1 and TRBJ2-5; 9 positions agree with TRBD2. J gave up 1 base and V 5 bases, and 2 bases lay outside the gene matches. In germline, CDR1 is DFQATT, CDR2 SNEGSKA (reference sequence). The CDR3 spans 13 residues. The CDR3 spells CSALTSGQETQYF. DNA of the CDR3: TGCAGTGCTTTGACTAGCGGCCAAGAGACCCAGTACTTC.

The chain joins TRBV20-1 to TRBJ1-2, with 11 positions matching TRBD1. This CDR3 has 14 residues. The germline CDR1 and CDR2 sequences are DFQATT and SNEGSKA (reference sequence). The V gene end was trimmed by 5 bases and the J gene end by 4 bases; junction bases not matched to a gene: 6. The CDR3 protein is CSAGTGGSSYGYTF. CDR3 in DNA: TGCAGTGCTGGGACAGGGGGTTCAAGCTATGGCTACACCTTC.